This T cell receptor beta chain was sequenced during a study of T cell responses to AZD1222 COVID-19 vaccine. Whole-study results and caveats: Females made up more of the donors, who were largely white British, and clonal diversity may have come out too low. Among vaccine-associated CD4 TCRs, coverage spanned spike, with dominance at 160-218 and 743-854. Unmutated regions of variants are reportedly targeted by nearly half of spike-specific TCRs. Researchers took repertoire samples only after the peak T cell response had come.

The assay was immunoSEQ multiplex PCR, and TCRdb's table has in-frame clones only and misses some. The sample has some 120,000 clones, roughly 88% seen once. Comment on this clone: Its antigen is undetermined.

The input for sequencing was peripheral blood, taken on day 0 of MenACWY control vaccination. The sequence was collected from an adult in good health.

This chain's CDR3 is CASSRTAGVNYGYTF. The CDR3 region has the DNA TGTGCCAGCAGTCGAACCGCAGGGGTTAACTATGGCTACACCTTC. The rearrangement uses TRBV6-2 or TRBV6-3 and TRBJ1-2, with a weak D call TRBD1 (6 bases). Between the trimmed V and J ends, which lost 5 bases and 1 base, there was a span of 14 bases. Germline V gene data show CDR1 as MNHEY and CDR2 as SVGEGT. This CDR3 comprises 15 residues.